This TCR beta chain was recovered during a study of shared clonotypes between healthy human individuals. About the research overall: CD4 naive cells filled three plates per donor, CD4 memory three, CD8 naive two and CD8 memory one.

The germline V gene encodes CDR1 ENHRY and CDR2 SYGVKD. The CDR3 consists of 13 residues. The ends were cut back, 8 bases at V and 0 bases at J, with 11 bases in the middle. Clones were sequenced by immunoSEQ multiplex PCR, and TCRdb holds only the in-frame ones, with some missing. The sample shows 190,000 or so clones, approximately 95% of them seen only once. The sample consisted of naive CD4+ T cells sorted from blood. Subset noted: CD45RA+ positively selected. V gene TRBV10-3 combines with J gene TRBJ2-7; D is undetermined. The sequence derives from a woman aged 25 to 45 in good health. The CDR3 sequence: CAISSVNSYEQYF. The CDR3 region has the DNA TGTGCCATCTCCTCGGTGAACTCCTACGAGCAGTACTTC.